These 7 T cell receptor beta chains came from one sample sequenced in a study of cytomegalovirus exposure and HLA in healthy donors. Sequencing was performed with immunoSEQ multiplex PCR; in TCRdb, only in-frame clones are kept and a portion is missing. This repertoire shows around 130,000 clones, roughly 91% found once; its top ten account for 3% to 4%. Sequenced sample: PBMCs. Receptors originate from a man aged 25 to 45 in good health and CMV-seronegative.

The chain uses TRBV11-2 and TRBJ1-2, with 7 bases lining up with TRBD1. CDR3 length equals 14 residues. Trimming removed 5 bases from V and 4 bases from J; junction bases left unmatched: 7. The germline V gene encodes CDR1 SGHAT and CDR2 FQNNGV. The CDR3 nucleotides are TGTGCCAGCAGCATAGGGGGCCAGTTCTATGGCTACACCTTC. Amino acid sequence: CASSIGGQFYGYTF.

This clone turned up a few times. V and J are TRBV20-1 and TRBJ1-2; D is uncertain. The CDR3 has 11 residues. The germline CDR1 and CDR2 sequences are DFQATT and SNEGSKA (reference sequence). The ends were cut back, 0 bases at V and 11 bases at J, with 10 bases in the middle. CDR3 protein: CSARDSGKYTF. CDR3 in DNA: TGCAGTGCTAGAGATAGCGGTAAATACACCTTC.

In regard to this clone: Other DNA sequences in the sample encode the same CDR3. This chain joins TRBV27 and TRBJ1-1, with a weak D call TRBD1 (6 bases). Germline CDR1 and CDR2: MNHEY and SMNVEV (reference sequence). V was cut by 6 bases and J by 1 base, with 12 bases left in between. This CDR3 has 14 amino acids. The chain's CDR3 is CASRGQGPNTEAFF. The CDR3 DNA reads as TGTGCCAGCAGGGGTCAGGGGCCGAACACTGAAGCTTTCTTT.

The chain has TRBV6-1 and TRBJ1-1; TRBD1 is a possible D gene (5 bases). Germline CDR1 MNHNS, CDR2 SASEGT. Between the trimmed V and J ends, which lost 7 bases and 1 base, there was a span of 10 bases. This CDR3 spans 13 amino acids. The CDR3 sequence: CASISRANTEAFF. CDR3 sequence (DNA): TGTGCCAGCATTTCCAGGGCGAACACTGAAGCTTTCTTT.

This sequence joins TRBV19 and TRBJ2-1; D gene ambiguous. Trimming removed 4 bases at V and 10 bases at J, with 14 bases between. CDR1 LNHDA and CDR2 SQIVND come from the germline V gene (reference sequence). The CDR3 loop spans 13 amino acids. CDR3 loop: CASSTHRVQEQFF. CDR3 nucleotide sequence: TGTGCCAGTAGTACCCATCGGGTCCAGGAGCAGTTCTTC.

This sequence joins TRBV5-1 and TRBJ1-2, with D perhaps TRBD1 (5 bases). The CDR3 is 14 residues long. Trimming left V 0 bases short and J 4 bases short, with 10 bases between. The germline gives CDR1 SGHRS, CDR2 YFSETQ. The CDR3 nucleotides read TGCGCCAGCAGCTTGGAAGGGGAAACCTATGGCTACACCTTC. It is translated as CASSLEGETYGYTF.

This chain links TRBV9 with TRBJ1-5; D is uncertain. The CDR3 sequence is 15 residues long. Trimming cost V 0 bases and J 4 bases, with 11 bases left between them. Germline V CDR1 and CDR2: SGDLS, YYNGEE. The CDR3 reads CASSVALGENQPQHF. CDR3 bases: TGTGCCAGCAGCGTAGCTCTCGGGGAGAATCAGCCCCAGCATTTT.